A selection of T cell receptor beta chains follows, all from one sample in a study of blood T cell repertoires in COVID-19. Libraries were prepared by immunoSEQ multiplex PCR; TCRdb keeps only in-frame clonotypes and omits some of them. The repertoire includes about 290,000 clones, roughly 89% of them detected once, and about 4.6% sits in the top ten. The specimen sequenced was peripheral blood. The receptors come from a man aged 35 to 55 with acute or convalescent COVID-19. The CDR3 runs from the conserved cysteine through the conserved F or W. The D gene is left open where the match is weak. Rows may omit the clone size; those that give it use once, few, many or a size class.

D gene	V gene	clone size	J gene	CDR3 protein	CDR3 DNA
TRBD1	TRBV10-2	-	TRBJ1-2	CASSESPDRDDSYTF	TGCGCCAGCAGTGAGTCCCCGGACAGGGATGATAGCTACACCTTC
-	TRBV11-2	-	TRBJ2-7	CASSADYSSYEQYF	TGTGCCAGCAGCGCCGACTATTCCTCCTACGAGCAGTACTTC
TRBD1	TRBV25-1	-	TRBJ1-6	CASSEGKGQFNSPLHF	TGTGCCAGCAGTGAAGGAAAGGGACAGTTTAATTCACCCCTCCACTTT
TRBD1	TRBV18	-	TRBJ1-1	CASSPPIRGQASGTEAFF	TGTGCCAGCTCACCACCGATTCGAGGACAGGCAAGTGGTACTGAAGCTTTCTTT
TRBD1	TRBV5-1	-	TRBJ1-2	CASSLEQGANYGYTF	TGCGCCAGCAGCTTGGAGCAGGGGGCTAACTATGGCTACACCTTC
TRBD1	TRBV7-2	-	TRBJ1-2	CASSLDRSYGYTF	TGTGCCAGCAGCTTGGACAGGAGCTATGGCTACACCTTC
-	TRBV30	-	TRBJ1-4	CAWSVTGGNEKLFF	TGTGCCTGGAGTGTTACCGGGGGTAATGAAAAACTGTTTTTT
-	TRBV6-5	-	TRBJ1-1	CASGTGYTEAFF	TGTGCCAGCGGCACAGGGTACACTGAAGCTTTCTTT
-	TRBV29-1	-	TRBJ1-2	CSVKVTGTSNYGYTF	TGCAGCGTTAAGGTAACCGGGACATCTAACTATGGCTACACCTTC
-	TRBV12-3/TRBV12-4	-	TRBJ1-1	CASRRTEYTEAFF	TGTGCCAGCAGACGAACAGAGTACACTGAAGCTTTCTTT
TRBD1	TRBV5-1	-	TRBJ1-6	CASSLRGLSYNSPLHF	TGCGCCAGCAGCTTGAGGGGGCTCTCCTATAATTCACCCCTCCACTTT
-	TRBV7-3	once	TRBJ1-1	CASSFRHRAEAFF	TGTGCCAGCAGCTTCCGACACAGGGCGGAAGCTTTCTTT
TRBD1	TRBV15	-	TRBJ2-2	CATSRGQGGDGELFF	TGTGCCACCAGCCGAGGACAGGGAGGAGACGGGGAGCTGTTTTTT
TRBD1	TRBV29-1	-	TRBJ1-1	CSVEARGPITEAFF	TGCAGCGTTGAAGCCAGGGGGCCGATTACTGAAGCTTTCTTT
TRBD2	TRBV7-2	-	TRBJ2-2	CASSLYGGINTGELFF	TGTGCCAGCAGCTTATACGGGGGGATCAACACCGGGGAGCTGTTTTTT
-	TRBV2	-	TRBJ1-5	CASTREVSNQPQHF	TGTGCCAGCACACGTGAGGTTAGCAATCAGCCCCAGCATTTT
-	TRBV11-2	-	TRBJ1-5	CASSLDGSRGQPQHF	TGTGCCAGCAGCTTAGATGGGTCCAGGGGTCAGCCCCAGCATTTT
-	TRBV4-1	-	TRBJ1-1	CASSQDVGARGEAFF	TGCGCCAGCAGCCAAGATGTGGGGGCTCGGGGTGAAGCTTTCTTT
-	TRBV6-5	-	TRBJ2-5	CASSYTGVETQYF	TGTGCCAGCAGCTATACGGGGGTCGAGACCCAGTACTTC
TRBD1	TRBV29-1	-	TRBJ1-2	CSVDLGTGGRNGYTF	TGCAGCGTTGACCTGGGGACAGGGGGGAGGAATGGCTACACCTTC
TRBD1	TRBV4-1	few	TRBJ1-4	CASSQGQGVDNEKLFF	TGCGCCAGCAGCCAAGGACAGGGGGTAGATAATGAAAAACTGTTTTTT
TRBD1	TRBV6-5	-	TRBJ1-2	CASSPGQGDYGYTF	TGTGCCAGCAGTCCGGGACAGGGGGACTATGGCTACACCTTC
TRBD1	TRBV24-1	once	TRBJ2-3	CATSDRDRDSTDTQYF	TGTGCCACCAGTGACCGGGACAGAGATAGCACAGATACGCAGTATTTT
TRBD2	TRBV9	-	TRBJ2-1	CASSVLAGVHEQFF	TGTGCCAGCAGCGTCCTAGCGGGGGTCCATGAGCAGTTCTTC
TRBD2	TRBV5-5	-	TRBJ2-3	CASSWGLAGGPKDTQYF	TGTGCCAGCAGCTGGGGACTAGCGGGGGGGCCTAAAGATACGCAGTATTTT
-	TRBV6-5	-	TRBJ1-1	CASSSPRGGTEAFF	TGTGCCAGCAGTTCCCCCCGGGGAGGCACTGAAGCTTTCTTT
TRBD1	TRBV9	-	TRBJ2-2	CASSVAGQGHAGELFF	TGTGCCAGCAGCGTAGCGGGACAGGGACACGCCGGGGAGCTGTTTTTT
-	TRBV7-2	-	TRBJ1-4	CASSLLGRLEEKLFF	TGTGCCAGCAGCTTACTTGGGAGGTTGGAAGAAAAACTGTTTTTT
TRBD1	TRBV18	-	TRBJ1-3	CASSPRQGAKNTIYF	TGTGCCAGCTCACCACGGCAGGGGGCGAAAAACACCATATATTTT
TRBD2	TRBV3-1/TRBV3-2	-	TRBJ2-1	CASSHPTERGDYNEQFF	TGTGCCAGCAGCCATCCTACCGAGCGGGGTGACTACAATGAGCAGTTCTTC
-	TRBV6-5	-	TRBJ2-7	CASSDRTYEQYF	TGTGCCAGCAGCGACAGGACCTACGAGCAGTACTTC
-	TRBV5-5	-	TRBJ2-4	CASSLTGQKNIQYF	TGTGCCAGCAGCTTGACAGGACAGAAAAACATTCAGTACTTC
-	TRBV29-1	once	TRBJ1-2	CSVEDQGWYGYTF	TGCAGCGTTGAAGATCAGGGTTGGTATGGCTACACCTTC
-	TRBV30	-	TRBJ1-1	CAWRFVQFDTEAFF	TGTGCCTGGAGGTTCGTGCAGTTTGACACTGAAGCTTTCTTT
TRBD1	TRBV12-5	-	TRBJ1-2	CASVSDRDMGYTF	TGTGCTAGTGTTAGCGACAGGGATATGGGCTACACCTTC
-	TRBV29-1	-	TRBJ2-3	CSVEYQGRSRDTQYF	TGCAGCGTTGAATATCAGGGTAGATCCCGAGATACGCAGTATTTT
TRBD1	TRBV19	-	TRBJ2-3	CASTADLWDRRTDTQYF	TGTGCCAGTACCGCTGACCTCTGGGACAGAAGAACAGATACGCAGTATTTT
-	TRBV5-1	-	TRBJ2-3	CASSFSSILNTDTQYF	TGCGCCAGCAGCTTTAGTTCAATCTTAAACACAGATACGCAGTATTTT
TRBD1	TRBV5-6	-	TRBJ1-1	CASSSPPQGAYKGFF	TGTGCCAGCAGCTCCCCCCCGCAGGGGGCTTATAAAGGTTTCTTT
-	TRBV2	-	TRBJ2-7	CASSIRGSYEQYF	TGTGCCAGCAGTATCAGGGGATCCTACGAGCAGTACTTC
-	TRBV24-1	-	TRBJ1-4	CATSRGAREKLFF	TGTGCCACCTCCCGGGGGGCGCGTGAAAAACTGTTTTTT